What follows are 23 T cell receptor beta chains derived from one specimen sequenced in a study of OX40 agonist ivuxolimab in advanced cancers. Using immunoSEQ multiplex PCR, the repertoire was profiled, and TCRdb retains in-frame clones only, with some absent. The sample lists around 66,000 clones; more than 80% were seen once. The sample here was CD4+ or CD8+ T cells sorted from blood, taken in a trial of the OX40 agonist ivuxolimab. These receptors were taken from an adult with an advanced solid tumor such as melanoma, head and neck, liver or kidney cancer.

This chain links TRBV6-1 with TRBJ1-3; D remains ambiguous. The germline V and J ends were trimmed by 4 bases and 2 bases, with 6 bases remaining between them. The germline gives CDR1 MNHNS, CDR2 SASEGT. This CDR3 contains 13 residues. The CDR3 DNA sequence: TGTGCCAGCAGTGTGGCAGCTGGAAACACCATATATTTT. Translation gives CASSVAAGNTIYF.

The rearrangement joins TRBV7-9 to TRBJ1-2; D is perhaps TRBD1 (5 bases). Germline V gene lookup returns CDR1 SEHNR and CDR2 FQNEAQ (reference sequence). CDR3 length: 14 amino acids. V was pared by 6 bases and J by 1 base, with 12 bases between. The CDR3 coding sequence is TGTGCCAGCAGGCGAACGGGGGTTAACTATGGCTACACCTTC. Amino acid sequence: CASRRTGVNYGYTF.

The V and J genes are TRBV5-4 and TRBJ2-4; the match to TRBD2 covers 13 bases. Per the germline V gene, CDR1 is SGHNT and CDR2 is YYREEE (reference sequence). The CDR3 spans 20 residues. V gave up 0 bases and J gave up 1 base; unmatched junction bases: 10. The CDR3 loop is CASSLDGLAGADTAKNIQYF. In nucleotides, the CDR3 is TGTGCCAGCAGCTTGGACGGACTAGCGGGGGCTGATACGGCCAAAAACATTCAGTACTTC.

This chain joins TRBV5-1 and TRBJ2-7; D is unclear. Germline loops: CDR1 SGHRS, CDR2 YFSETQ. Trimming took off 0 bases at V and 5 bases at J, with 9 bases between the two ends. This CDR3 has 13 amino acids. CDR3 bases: TGCGCCAGCAGCTTGGGTGGGCTAAACGAGCAGTACTTC. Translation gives CASSLGGLNEQYF.

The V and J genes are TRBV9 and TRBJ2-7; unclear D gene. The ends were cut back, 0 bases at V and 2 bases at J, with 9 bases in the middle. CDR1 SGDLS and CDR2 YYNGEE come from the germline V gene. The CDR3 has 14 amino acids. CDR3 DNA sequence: TGTGCCAGCAGCGTAGAGGGCACAACCTACGAGCAGTACTTC. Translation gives CASSVEGTTYEQYF.

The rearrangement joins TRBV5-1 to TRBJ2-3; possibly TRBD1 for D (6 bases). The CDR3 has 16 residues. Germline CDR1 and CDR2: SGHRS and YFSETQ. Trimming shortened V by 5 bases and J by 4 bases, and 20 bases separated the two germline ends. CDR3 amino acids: CASRAGLDSLSDTQYF. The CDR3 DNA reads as TGCGCCAGCAGAGCAGGACTGGACAGTCTCTCAGATACGCAGTATTTT.

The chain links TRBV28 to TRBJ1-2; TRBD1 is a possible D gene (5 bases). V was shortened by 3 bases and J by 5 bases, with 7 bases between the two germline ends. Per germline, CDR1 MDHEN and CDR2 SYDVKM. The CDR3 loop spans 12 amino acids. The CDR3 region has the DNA TGTGCCAGCAGTTTCTCAGGGTATGGCTACACCTTC. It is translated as CASSFSGYGYTF.

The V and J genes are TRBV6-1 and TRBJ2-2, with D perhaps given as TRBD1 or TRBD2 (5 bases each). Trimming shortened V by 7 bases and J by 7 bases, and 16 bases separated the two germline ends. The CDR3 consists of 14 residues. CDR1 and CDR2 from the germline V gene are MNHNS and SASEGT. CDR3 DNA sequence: TGTGCCAGCACCGAGGGGAATTGGGTCGGGGAGCTGTTTTTT. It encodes CASTEGNWVGELFF.

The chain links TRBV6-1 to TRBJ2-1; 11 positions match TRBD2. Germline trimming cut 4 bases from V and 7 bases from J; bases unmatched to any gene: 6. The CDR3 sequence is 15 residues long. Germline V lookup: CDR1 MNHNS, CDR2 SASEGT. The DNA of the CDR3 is TGTGCCAGCAGTGTCATAGCGGGAGGGAGAAATGAGCAGTTCTTC. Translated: CASSVIAGGRNEQFF.

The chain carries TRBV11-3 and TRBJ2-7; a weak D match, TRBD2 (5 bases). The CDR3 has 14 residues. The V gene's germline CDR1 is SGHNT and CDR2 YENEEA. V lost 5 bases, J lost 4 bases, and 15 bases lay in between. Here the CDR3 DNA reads TGTGCCAGCAGCCTGGGTGGGCTAGCATACGAGCAGTACTTC. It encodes CASSLGGLAYEQYF.

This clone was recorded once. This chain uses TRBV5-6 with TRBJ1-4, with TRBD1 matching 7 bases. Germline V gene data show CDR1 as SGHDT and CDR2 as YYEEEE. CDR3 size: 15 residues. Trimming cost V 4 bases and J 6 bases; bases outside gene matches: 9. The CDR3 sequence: CASSSNRGIDEKLFF. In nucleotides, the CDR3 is TGTGCCAGCAGCAGCAACAGGGGTATTGATGAAAAACTGTTTTTT.

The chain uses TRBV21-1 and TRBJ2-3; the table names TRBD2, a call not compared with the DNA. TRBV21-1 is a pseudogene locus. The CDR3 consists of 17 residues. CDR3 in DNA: TGTGCCAGCAGCGTCGTGGGAGGGGAGTTAAAGGCAGATACGCAGTATTTT. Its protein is CASSVVGGELKADTQYF.

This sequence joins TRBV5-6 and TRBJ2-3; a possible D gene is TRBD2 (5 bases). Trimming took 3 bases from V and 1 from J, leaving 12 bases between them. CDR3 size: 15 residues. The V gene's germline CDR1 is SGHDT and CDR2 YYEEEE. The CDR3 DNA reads TGTGCCAGCAGCTCCCGTTTGAGGGGCACAGATACGCAGTATTTT. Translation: CASSSRLRGTDTQYF.

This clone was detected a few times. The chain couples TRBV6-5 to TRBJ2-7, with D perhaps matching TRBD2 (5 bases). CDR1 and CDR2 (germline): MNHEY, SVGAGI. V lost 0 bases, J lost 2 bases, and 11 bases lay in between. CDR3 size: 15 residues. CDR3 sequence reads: CASSYSGDGTYEQYF. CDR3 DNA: TGTGCCAGCAGTTACTCGGGCGACGGGACCTACGAGCAGTACTTC.

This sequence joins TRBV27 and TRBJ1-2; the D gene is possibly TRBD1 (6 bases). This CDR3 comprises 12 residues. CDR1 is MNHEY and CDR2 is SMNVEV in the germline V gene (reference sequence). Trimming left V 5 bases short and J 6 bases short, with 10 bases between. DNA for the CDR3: TGTGCCAGCAGTCCGTCAGGGGATGGCTACACCTTC. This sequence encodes CASSPSGDGYTF.

The CDR3 DNA reads TGTGCCAGCACCTTGAACACTGAAGCTTTCTTT. Protein: CASTLNTEAFF. The chain couples TRBV28 to TRBJ1-1; no reliable D call. The CDR3 has 11 residues. V was shortened by 7 bases and J by 0 bases, with 3 bases between the two germline ends. Per the germline V gene, CDR1 is MDHEN and CDR2 is SYDVKM.

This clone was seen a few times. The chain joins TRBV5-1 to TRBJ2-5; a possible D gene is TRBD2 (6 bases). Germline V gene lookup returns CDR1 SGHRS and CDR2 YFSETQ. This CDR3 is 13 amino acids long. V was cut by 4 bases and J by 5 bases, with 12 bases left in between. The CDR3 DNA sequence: TGCGCCAGCAGCCCGGGGGTAGCCGAGACCCAGTACTTC. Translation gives CASSPGVAETQYF. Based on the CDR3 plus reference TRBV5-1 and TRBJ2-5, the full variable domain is KAGVTQTPRYLIKTRGQQVTLSCSPISGHRSVSWYQQTPGQGLQFLFEYFSETQRNKGNFPGRFSGRQFSNSRSEMNVSTLELGDSALYLCASSPGVAETQYFGPGTRLLVL.

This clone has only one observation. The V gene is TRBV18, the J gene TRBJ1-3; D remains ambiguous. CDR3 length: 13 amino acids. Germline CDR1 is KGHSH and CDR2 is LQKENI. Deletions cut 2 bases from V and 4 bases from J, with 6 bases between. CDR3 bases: TGTGCCAGCTCACCAGTTGACGGAAACACCATATATTTT. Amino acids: CASSPVDGNTIYF.

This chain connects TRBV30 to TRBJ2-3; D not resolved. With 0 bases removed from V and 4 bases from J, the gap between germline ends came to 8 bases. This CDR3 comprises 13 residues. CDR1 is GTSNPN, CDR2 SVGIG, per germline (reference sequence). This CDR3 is CAWSVKGSDTQYF. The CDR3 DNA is TGTGCCTGGAGTGTTAAAGGATCAGATACGCAGTATTTT.

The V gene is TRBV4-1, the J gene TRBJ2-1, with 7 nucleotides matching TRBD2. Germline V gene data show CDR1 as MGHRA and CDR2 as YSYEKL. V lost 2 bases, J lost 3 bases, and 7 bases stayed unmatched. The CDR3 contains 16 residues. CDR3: CASSQYGGRGYNEQFF. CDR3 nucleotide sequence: TGCGCCAGCAGCCAATATGGGGGGAGGGGCTACAATGAGCAGTTCTTC.

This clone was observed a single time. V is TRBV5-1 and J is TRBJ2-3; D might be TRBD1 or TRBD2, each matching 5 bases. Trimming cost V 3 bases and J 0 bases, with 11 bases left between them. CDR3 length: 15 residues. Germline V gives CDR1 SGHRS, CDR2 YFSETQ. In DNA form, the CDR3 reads TGCGCCAGCAGCTGGGGACGTCCTAGCACAGATACGCAGTATTTT. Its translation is CASSWGRPSTDTQYF.

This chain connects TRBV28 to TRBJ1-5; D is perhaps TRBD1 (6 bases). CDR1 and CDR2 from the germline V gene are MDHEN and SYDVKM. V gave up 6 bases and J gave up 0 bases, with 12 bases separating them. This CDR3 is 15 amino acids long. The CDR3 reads CASSRTEHSNQPQHF. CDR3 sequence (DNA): TGTGCCAGCAGCCGGACAGAACATAGCAATCAGCCCCAGCATTTT. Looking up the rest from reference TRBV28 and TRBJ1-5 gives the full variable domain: DVKVTQSSRYLVKRTGEKVFLECVQDMDHENMFWYRQDPGLGLRLIYFSYDVKMKEKGDIPEGYSVSREKKERFSLILESASTNQTSMYLCASSRTEHSNQPQHFGDGTRLSIL.

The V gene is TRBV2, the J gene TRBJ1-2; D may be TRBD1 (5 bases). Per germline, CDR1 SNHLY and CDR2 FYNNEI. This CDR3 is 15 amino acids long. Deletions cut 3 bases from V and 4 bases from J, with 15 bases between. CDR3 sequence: CASSDRGRASYGYTF. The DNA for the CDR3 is TGTGCCAGCAGTGATAGGGGCAGGGCGTCCTATGGCTACACCTTC.